This is a list of T cell receptor beta chains from one sample in a study of blood T cell repertoires in COVID-19. Libraries were prepared by immunoSEQ multiplex PCR; TCRdb keeps only in-frame clonotypes and omits some of them. The repertoire has 150,000 to 200,000 clones, more than 80% of them found once; the top ten carry approximately 12%. The sequenced sample was peripheral blood. These receptors originate from a woman over 75 with COVID-19, enrolled during active disease. Both conserved end residues are part of each CDR3. D genes are given only for firm matches. Rows give clone size only sometimes, using once, few, many, or a class for an expanded clone.

>NA|TRBV7-2|TRBJ1-2|NA
CASSPSPGGASYGYTF
TGTGCCAGCAGCCCAAGTCCGGGGGGCGCCAGCTATGGCTACACCTTC
>TRBD1|TRBV18|TRBJ1-1|NA
CASSPGVTGTTEAFF
TGTGCCAGCTCACCGGGGGTGACAGGGACCACTGAAGCTTTCTTT
>NA|TRBV6-2/TRBV6-3|TRBJ2-5|NA
CASSDRRGGQETQYF
TGTGCCAGCAGTGACAGGAGGGGAGGGCAAGAGACCCAGTACTTC
>TRBD2|TRBV6-1|TRBJ2-7|NA
CASSEVGLAGVGEQYF
TGTGCCAGCAGTGAAGTCGGGCTAGCGGGAGTAGGGGAGCAGTACTTC
>TRBD1|TRBV27|TRBJ1-4|NA
CASSSRQGRGHIDEKLFF
TGTGCCAGCAGTTCGAGACAGGGTAGAGGGCATATTGATGAAAAACTGTTTTTT
>NA|TRBV6-5|TRBJ1-3|NA
CASSHGNTIYF
TGTGCCAGCAGTCACGGGAACACCATATATTTT
>NA|TRBV27|TRBJ2-5|NA
CASSLRQALETQYF
TGTGCCAGCAGTTTACGACAGGCGCTAGAGACCCAGTACTTC
>TRBD2|TRBV10-3|TRBJ2-3|NA
CAISGLAEDTQYF
TGTGCCATCAGTGGACTAGCTGAAGATACGCAGTATTTT
>NA|TRBV30|TRBJ2-1|NA
CAWSRGTYNEQFF
TGTGCCTGGTCAAGGGGTACGTACAATGAGCAGTTCTTC
>NA|TRBV29-1|TRBJ1-2|once
CSVSTVQSYGYTF
TGCAGCGTTTCGACAGTACAATCCTATGGCTACACCTTC
>NA|TRBV5-1|TRBJ1-1|NA
CASSPTDGPHEAFF
TGCGCCAGCAGCCCTACTGATGGGCCCCATGAAGCTTTCTTT
>TRBD1|TRBV18|TRBJ1-1|NA
CASSRLGTGRAEAFF
TGTGCCAGCTCACGGCTGGGGACAGGGAGGGCTGAAGCTTTCTTT
>TRBD2|TRBV11-3|TRBJ2-7|once
CASSDGDYTYEQYF
TGTGCCAGCAGCGACGGGGACTACACCTACGAGCAGTACTTC
>NA|TRBV2|TRBJ1-2|NA
CASSEASGAGGYTF
TGTGCCAGCAGTGAAGCGAGTGGGGCTGGTGGCTACACCTTC
>NA|TRBV28|TRBJ1-4|few
CASSPPPRFGEKLFF
TGTGCCAGCAGTCCCCCCCCGCGGTTTGGGGAAAAACTGTTTTTT
>NA|TRBV6-1|TRBJ2-7|NA
CASRETGNSYEQYF
TGTGCCAGCAGAGAAACAGGGAATTCCTACGAGCAGTACTTC
>TRBD1|TRBV27|TRBJ1-2|few
CASKSGQANYGYTF
TGTGCCAGCAAATCCGGACAGGCGAACTATGGCTACACCTTC
>NA|TRBV20-1|TRBJ1-5|NA
CSASPGGYQPQHF
TGCAGTGCTAGTCCGGGGGGGTATCAGCCCCAGCATTTT
>NA|TRBV6-5|TRBJ1-1|few
CASSYRSGVNTEAFF
TGTGCCAGCAGTTACAGGTCAGGGGTGAACACTGAAGCTTTCTTT
>NA|TRBV19|TRBJ1-3|NA
CASTKGVSGNTIYF
TGTGCCAGTACCAAGGGAGTATCTGGAAACACCATATATTTT
>TRBD2|TRBV19|TRBJ2-3|once
CASSGVAGAPADTQYF
TGTGCCAGTAGTGGGGTAGCGGGAGCCCCCGCAGATACGCAGTATTTT
>TRBD2|TRBV7-9|TRBJ2-5|NA
CASSPGLAEETQYF
TGTGCCAGCAGCCCCGGACTAGCTGAAGAGACCCAGTACTTC
>NA|TRBV7-9|TRBJ1-3|few
CASSLNRFSGNTIYF
TGTGCCAGCAGCTTAAATCGGTTCTCTGGAAACACCATATATTTT
>NA|TRBV9|TRBJ2-1|NA
CASASGSPSSSYNEQFF
TGTGCCAGCGCCAGCGGGTCCCCTTCGAGCTCCTACAATGAGCAGTTCTTC
>TRBD1|TRBV2|TRBJ1-5|NA
CASSEGYGTVPYSNQPQHF
TGTGCCAGCAGCGAAGGGTATGGGACAGTACCCTATAGCAATCAGCCCCAGCATTTT
>NA|TRBV28|TRBJ1-4|NA
CASSPTGPNEKLFF
TGTGCCAGCAGTCCGACAGGACCTAATGAAAAACTGTTTTTT
>TRBD1|TRBV28|TRBJ2-5|NA
CASSLNPWARGPGETQYF
TGTGCCAGCAGTTTAAACCCCTGGGCCAGGGGGCCGGGAGAGACCCAGTACTTC
>TRBD1|TRBV9|TRBJ1-2|NA
CASSVEGPGGNYGYTF
TGTGCCAGCAGCGTAGAAGGCCCAGGGGGCAACTATGGCTACACCTTC
>NA|TRBV4-1|TRBJ1-2|NA
CASSRPGHENYGYTF
TGCGCCAGCAGCCGACCGGGACATGAAAACTATGGCTACACCTTC
>TRBD1|TRBV5-1|TRBJ2-1|NA
CASSLEGTEYNEQFF
TGCGCCAGCAGCTTGGAGGGGACAGAGTACAATGAGCAGTTCTTC
>NA|TRBV5-6|TRBJ2-5|few
CASSLLGRPRQETQYF
TGTGCCAGCAGCTTGCTTGGCAGGCCGCGACAAGAGACCCAGTACTTC
>TRBD1|TRBV2|TRBJ2-6|NA
CASSETGSSTGANVLTF
TGTGCCAGCAGTGAGACAGGGTCTAGTACTGGGGCCAACGTCCTGACTTTC
>TRBD1|TRBV2|TRBJ1-1|NA
CASTGHAGQGNTEAFF
TGTGCCAGCACTGGCCACGCGGGACAGGGGAACACTGAAGCTTTCTTT
>NA|TRBV5-6|TRBJ2-7|NA
CASSRTEVYEQYF
TGTGCCAGCAGCCGGACAGAAGTCTACGAGCAGTACTTC
>TRBD2|TRBV15|TRBJ2-3|NA
CATSRSPGLAGGTDTQYF
TGTGCCACCAGCAGGTCGCCGGGACTAGCGGGGGGGACAGATACGCAGTATTTT
>TRBD2|TRBV4-2|TRBJ2-1|NA
CASSQITGTSGSSSYNEQFF
TGTGCCAGCAGCCAAATAACCGGGACTAGCGGGTCAAGCTCCTACAATGAGCAGTTCTTC
>NA|TRBV11-2|TRBJ2-7|NA
CASSFGIEQYF
TGTGCCAGCAGCTTCGGGATCGAGCAGTACTTC
>TRBD1|TRBV5-1|TRBJ2-3|NA
CASSLGADRGTDTQYF
TGCGCCAGCAGCTTGGGAGCGGACAGGGGCACAGATACGCAGTATTTT
>NA|TRBV7-9|TRBJ1-2|NA
CASSPGQFYGYTF
TGTGCCAGCAGCCCCGGACAGTTCTATGGCTACACCTTC
>NA|TRBV5-1|TRBJ1-1|NA
CASSLIAQGAEAFF
TGCGCCAGCAGCTTGATCGCCCAAGGGGCCGAAGCTTTCTTT
>TRBD2|TRBV4-1|TRBJ2-7|NA
CASSQVGVCGGAGEMCEQYF
TGCGCCAGCAGCCAAGTGGGGGTCTGCGGGGGAGCGGGAGAGATGTGCGAGCAGTACTTC
>TRBD1|TRBV5-6|TRBJ2-1|NA
CATSTGAVYNEQFF
TGTGCCACCTCCACAGGGGCGGTATACAATGAGCAGTTCTTC
>TRBD2|TRBV7-2|TRBJ2-3|NA
CASSLSGRRPDTQYF
TGTGCCAGCAGCCTTAGCGGGAGGAGGCCAGATACGCAGTATTTT
>NA|TRBV27|TRBJ1-1|NA
CASTPLGGRGMSEAFF
TGTGCCAGCACCCCCCTTGGAGGCAGGGGAATGTCTGAAGCTTTCTTT
>NA|TRBV24-1|TRBJ1-1|NA
CATSADRGEAFF
TGTGCCACCAGTGCTGACCGGGGTGAAGCTTTCTTT
>NA|TRBV6-5|TRBJ1-1|once
CASKGGTEAFF
TGTGCCAGCAAGGGGGGGACTGAAGCTTTCTTT
>NA|TRBV2|TRBJ2-1|NA
CASSERRWDGNEQFF
TGTGCCAGCAGTGAACGGAGGTGGGATGGGAATGAGCAGTTCTTC
>NA|TRBV18|TRBJ2-2|NA
CASSLFADTNTGELFF
TGTGCCAGCTCACTATTTGCGGATACGAACACCGGGGAGCTGTTTTTT
>TRBD1|TRBV19|TRBJ1-2|NA
CASGQGNYGYTF
TGTGCCAGTGGACAGGGGAACTATGGCTACACCTTC
>NA|TRBV4-2|TRBJ2-7|NA
CASSQVEGPPYEQYF
TGTGCCAGCAGCCAAGTGGAGGGGCCGCCCTACGAGCAGTACTTC